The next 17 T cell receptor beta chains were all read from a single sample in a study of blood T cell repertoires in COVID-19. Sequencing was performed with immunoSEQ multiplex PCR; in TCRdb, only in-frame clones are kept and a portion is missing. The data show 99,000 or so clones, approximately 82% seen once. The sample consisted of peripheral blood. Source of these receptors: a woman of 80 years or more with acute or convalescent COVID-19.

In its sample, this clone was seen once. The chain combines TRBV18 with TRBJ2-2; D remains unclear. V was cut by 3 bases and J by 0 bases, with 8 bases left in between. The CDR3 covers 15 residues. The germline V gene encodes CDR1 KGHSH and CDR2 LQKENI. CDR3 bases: TGTGCCAGCTCACCCGACATTTCGAACACCGGGGAGCTGTTTTTT. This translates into CASSPDISNTGELFF.

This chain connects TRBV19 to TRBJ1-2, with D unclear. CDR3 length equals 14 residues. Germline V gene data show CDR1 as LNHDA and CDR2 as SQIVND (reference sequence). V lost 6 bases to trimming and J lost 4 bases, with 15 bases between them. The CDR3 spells CASSPSGRSYGYTF. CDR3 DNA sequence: TGTGCCAGTAGCCCTAGCGGTAGGAGCTATGGCTACACCTTC.

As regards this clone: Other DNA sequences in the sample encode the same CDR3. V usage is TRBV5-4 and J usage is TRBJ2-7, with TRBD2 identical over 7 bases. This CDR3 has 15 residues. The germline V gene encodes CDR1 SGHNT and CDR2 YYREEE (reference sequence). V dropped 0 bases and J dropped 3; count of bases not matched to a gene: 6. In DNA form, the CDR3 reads TGTGCCAGCAGCTTGGTTAGTGGGAGGGTCTACGAGCAGTACTTC. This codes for CASSLVSGRVYEQYF.

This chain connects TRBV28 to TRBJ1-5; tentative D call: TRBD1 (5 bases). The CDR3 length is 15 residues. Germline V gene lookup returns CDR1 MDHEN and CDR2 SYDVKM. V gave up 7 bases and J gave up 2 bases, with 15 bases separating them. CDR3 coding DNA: TGTGCCAGCAAGCCCAGAGGGGAGGGCAATCAGCCCCAGCATTTT. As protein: CASKPRGEGNQPQHF.

The CDR3 protein is CASSFSGGSSYEQYF. The CDR3, as DNA: TGCGCCAGCAGCTTCTCAGGGGGGAGCTCCTACGAGCAGTACTTC. The chain carries TRBV5-1 and TRBJ2-7, with D perhaps TRBD1 (7 bases). The V and J ends lost 2 bases and 0 bases respectively, with 12 bases between them. The germline V gene has CDR1 SGHRS and CDR2 YFSETQ. The CDR3 runs to 15 residues.

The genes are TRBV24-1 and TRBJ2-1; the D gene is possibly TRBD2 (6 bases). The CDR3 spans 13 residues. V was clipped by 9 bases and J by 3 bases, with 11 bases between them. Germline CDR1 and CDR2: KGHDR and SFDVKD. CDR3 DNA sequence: TGTGCCACCGCGGGACGGTTCTACAATGAGCAGTTCTTC. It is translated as CATAGRFYNEQFF.

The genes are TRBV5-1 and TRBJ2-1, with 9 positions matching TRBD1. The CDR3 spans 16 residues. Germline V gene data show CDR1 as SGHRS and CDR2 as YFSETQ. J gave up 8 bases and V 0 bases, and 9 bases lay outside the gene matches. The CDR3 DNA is TGCGCCAGCAGCTTGGTTTCCGGGACAGGGAGACATGAGCAGTTCTTC. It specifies CASSLVSGTGRHEQFF. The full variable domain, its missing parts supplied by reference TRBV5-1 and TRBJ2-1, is KAGVTQTPRYLIKTRGQQVTLSCSPISGHRSVSWYQQTPGQGLQFLFEYFSETQRNKGNFPGRFSGRQFSNSRSEMNVSTLELGDSALYLCASSLVSGTGRHEQFFGPGTRLTVL.

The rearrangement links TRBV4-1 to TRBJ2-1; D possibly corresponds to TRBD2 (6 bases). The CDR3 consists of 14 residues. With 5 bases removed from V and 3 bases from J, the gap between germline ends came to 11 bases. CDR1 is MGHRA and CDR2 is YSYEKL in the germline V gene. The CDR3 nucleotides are TGCGCCAGCAGCTTAGCGGCAAACTACAATGAGCAGTTCTTC. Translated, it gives CASSLAANYNEQFF.

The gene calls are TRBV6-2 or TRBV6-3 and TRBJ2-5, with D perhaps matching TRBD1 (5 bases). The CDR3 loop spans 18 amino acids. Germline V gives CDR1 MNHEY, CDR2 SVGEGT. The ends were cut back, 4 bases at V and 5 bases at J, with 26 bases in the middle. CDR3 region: CASSSSSFAGPQGETQYF. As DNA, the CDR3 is TGTGCCAGCAGTTCCTCCTCGTTCGCCGGGCCCCAGGGCGAGACCCAGTACTTC.

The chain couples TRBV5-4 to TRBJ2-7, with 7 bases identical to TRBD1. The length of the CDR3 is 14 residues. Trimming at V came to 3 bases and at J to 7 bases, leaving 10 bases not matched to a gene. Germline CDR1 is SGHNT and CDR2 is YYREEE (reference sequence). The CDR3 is CASSYGTAVGEQYV. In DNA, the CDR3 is TGTGCCAGCAGCTACGGGACAGCCGTTGGAGAGCAGTACGTC.

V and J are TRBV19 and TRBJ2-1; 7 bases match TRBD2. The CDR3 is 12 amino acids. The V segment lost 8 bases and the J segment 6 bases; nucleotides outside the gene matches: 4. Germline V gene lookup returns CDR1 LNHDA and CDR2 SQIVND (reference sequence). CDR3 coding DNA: TGTGCCAGTGTGGGGGGGACCAATGAGCAGTTCTTC. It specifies CASVGGTNEQFF.

The CDR3 DNA reads as TGTGCCAGCAGGGCTCGACAGACAGGCCAAGGCGAGCAGTACTTC. It specifies CASRARQTGQGEQYF. The V and J genes are TRBV27 and TRBJ2-7, with a tentative D call TRBD1 (6 bases). The CDR3 sequence is 15 residues long. Germline V gene data show CDR1 as MNHEY and CDR2 as SMNVEV (reference sequence). The ends were cut back, 6 bases at V and 6 bases at J, with 21 bases in the middle.

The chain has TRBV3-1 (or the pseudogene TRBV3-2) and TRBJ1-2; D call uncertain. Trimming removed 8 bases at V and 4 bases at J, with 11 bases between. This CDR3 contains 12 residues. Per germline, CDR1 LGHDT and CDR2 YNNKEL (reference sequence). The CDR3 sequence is CASESRIYGYTF. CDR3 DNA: TGTGCCAGCGAATCGAGGATCTATGGCTACACCTTC.

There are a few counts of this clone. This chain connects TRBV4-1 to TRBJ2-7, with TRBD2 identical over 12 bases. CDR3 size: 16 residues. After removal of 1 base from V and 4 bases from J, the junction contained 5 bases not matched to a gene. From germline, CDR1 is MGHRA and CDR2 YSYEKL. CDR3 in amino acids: CASSQGTSGTFYEQYF. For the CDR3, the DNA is TGCGCCAGCAGCCAAGGGACTAGCGGGACGTTTTACGAGCAGTACTTC.

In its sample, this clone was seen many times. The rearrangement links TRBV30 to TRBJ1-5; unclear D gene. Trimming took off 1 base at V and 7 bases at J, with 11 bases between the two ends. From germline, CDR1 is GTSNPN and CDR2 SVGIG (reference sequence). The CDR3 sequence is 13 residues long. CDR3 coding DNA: TGTGCCTGGAGTGGAGACCCGGGACAGCCCCAGCATTTT. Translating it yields CAWSGDPGQPQHF.

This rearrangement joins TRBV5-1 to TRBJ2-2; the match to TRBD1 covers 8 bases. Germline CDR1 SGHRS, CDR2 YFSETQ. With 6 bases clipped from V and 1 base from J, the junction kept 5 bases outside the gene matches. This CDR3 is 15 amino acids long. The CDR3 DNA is TGCGCCAGCATCATTGGGACAGGGAACACCGGGGAGCTGTTTTTT. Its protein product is CASIIGTGNTGELFF.

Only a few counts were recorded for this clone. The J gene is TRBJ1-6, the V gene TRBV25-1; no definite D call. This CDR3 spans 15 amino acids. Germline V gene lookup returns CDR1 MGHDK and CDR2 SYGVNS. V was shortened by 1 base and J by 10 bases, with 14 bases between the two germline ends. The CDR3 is CASSESSRGLSPLHF. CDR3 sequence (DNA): TGTGCCAGCAGTGAATCCAGTAGAGGGTTGTCACCCCTCCACTTT.